This T cell receptor beta chain comes out of a study of blood T cell repertoires in COVID-19. The germline CDR1 and CDR2 sequences are LGHDT and YNNKEL (reference sequence). This CDR3 is built from 15 residues. The V gene end was trimmed by 4 bases and the J gene end by 5 bases; junction bases not matched to a gene: 7. Sequencing was performed with immunoSEQ multiplex PCR; in TCRdb, only in-frame clones are kept and a portion is missing. Seen here are some 200,000 clones, about four fifths observed once, and the top ten hold around 2%. The sequenced sample consisted of peripheral blood. The sequence derives from a woman in her sixties or seventies with acute or convalescent COVID-19. The chain couples TRBV3-1 (or the pseudogene TRBV3-2) to TRBJ2-2, with 7 bases identical to TRBD1. The CDR3 sequence is CASSRIDRDTGELFF. CDR3 coding DNA: TGTGCCAGCAGCCGGATCGACAGGGATACCGGGGAGCTGTTTTTT.